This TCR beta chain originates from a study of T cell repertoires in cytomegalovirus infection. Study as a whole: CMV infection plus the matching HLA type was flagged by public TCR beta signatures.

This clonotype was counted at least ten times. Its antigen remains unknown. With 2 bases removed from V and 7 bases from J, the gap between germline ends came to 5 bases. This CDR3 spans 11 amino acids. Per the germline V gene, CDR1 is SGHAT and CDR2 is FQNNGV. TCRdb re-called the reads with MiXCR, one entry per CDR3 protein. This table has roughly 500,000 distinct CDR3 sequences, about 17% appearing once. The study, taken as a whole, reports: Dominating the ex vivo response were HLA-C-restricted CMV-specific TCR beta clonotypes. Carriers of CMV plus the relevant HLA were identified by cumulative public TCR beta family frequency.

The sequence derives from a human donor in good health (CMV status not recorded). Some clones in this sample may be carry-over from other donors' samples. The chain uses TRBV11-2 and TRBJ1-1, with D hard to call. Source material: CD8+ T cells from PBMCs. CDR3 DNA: TGTGCCAGCAGCTTAAGCCTTGAAGCTTTCTTT. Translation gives CASSLSLEAFF.